A selection of T cell receptor beta chains follows, all from one sample in a study of cytomegalovirus exposure and HLA in healthy donors. Using immunoSEQ multiplex PCR, the repertoire was profiled, and TCRdb retains in-frame clones only, with some absent. Found here are approximately 140,000 clones, over 75% of them singletons; the top ten hold about 2.3%. Sequencing was performed on PBMCs. The receptor set was obtained from a male donor in good health and CMV-seronegative. CDR3s include the opening cysteine and the closing phenylalanine or tryptophan. Expanded clones get a size class; other rows say once, few or many, or leave the size out.

clone size	V gene	J gene	CDR3 protein
-	TRBV7-9	TRBJ2-5	CASSSPRGDRGLVVETQYF
-	TRBV4-3	TRBJ2-3	CASSGPTSGRGTDTQYF
-	TRBV18	TRBJ2-3	CASSPSSNTDTQYF
few	TRBV9	TRBJ1-1	CASSVEVGDSEAFF
-	TRBV1	TRBJ2-5	CTSPLGIGETQYF
-	TRBV30	TRBJ1-2	CAWRSGTVLSIGYGYTF
-	TRBV14	TRBJ2-7	CASSQVRGAGSYEQYF
-	TRBV7-6	TRBJ2-7	CASSFDDRGYEQYF
-	TRBV27	TRBJ2-3	CASSPLPTPYTDTQYF
-	TRBV28	TRBJ1-5	CASSWAGRDSNQPQHF
-	TRBV28	TRBJ1-5	CASSFRGISPQHF
few	TRBV6-1	TRBJ2-1	CASLQDVGGNEQFF
-	TRBV19	TRBJ2-2	CASRTGTANTGELFF
-	TRBV5-1	TRBJ2-3	CASSSSGRAPDTQYF
-	TRBV6-4	TRBJ2-3	CAIKGGHNLTDTQYF
-	TRBV5-1	TRBJ1-1	CASSLSQMNTEAFF
-	TRBV18	TRBJ1-1	CASSPEGGNTEAFF
-	TRBV4-3	TRBJ1-2	CASSQEDHRPYGYTF
-	TRBV19	TRBJ2-1	CASSIRGEQFF
-	TRBV13	TRBJ2-1	CASSAGLAPALEQFF
-	TRBV4-2	TRBJ1-4	CASSQGPVYEKLFF
-	TRBV30	TRBJ2-1	CAWSGVAGHNEQFF
-	TRBV6-5	TRBJ1-2	CASSPLAEIYGYTF
-	TRBV5-4	TRBJ2-5	CASSGEGSETQYF